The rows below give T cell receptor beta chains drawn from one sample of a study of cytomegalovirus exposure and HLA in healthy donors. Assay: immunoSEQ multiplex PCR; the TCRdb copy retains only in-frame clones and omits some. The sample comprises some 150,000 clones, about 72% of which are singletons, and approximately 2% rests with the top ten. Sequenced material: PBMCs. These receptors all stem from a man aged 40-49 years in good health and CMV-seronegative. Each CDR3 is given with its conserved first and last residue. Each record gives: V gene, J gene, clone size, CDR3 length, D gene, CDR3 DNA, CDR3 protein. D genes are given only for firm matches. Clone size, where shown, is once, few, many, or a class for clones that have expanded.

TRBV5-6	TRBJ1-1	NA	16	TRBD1	TGTGCCAGCAGCCCCCGACAGGGGGCGTTTAGCACTGAAGCTTTCTTT	CASSPRQGAFSTEAFF
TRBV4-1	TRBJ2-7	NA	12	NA	TGCGCCAGCAGCCAAGATCGGTACGAGCAGTACTTC	CASSQDRYEQYF
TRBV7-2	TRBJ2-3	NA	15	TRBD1	TGTGCCAGCAGAGCTGACAGGGATCGCACAGATACGCAGTATTTT	CASRADRDRTDTQYF
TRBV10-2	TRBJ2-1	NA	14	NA	TGCGCCGTCCGTCAGCGGTCCTCCTACAATGAGCAGTTCTTC	CAVRQRSSYNEQFF
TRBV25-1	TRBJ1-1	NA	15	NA	TGTGCCAGCAGTGCCATCGGAGAAATGAACACTGAAGCTTTCTTT	CASSAIGEMNTEAFF
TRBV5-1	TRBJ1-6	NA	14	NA	TGCGCCAGCAGCTTTTCAGTTAATAATTCACCCCTCCACTTT	CASSFSVNNSPLHF
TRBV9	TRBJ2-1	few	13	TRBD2	TGTGCCAGCAGCGTAGGACTAGCGAGCGAGCAGTTCTTC	CASSVGLASEQFF
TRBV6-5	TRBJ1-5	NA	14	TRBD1	TGTGCCAGCAGCAGGACAGGGAACAATCAGCCCCAGCATTTT	CASSRTGNNQPQHF
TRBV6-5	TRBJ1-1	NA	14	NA	TGTGCCAGCAGTTACTCGAAGGCGGGCACTGAAGCTTTCTTT	CASSYSKAGTEAFF
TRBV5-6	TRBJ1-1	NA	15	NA	TGTGCCAGCAGCTTGCCCCCCGGGATTGGCACTGAAGCTTTCTTT	CASSLPPGIGTEAFF
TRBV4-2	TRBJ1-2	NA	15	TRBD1	TGTGCCAGCAGCCAGGGACAGGGGGCTGACTATGGCTACACCTTC	CASSQGQGADYGYTF
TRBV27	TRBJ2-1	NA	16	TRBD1	TGTGCCAGCAGTTTATGGGGGACAGGGACCTACAATGAGCAGTTCTTC	CASSLWGTGTYNEQFF
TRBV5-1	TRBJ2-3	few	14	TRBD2	TGCGCCAGCAGCACGGGACTATCCACAGATACGCAGTATTTT	CASSTGLSTDTQYF
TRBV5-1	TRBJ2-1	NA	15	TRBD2	TGCGCCAGCAGCTTGAGCGGGGGGGCGGAAAATGAGCAGTTCTTC	CASSLSGGAENEQFF
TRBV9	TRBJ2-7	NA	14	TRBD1	TGTGCCAGCAGCGTAACAGGGGTATCCGACGAGCAGTACTTC	CASSVTGVSDEQYF
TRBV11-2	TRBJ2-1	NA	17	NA	TGTGCCAGCAGCTTAGGGGGCTCCGGGACTGGGACTCATGAGCAGTTCTTC	CASSLGGSGTGTHEQFF
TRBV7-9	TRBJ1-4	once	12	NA	TGTGCCAGCAGCTTAGTTCCGGAAAAACTGTTTTTT	CASSLVPEKLFF
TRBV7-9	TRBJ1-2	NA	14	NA	TGTGCCAGCAGCCGGGACGGGACAACCTATGGCTACACCTTC	CASSRDGTTYGYTF
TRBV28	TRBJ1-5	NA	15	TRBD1	TGTGCCAGCACTCGGACAGGGCATAGCAATCAGCCCCAGCATTTT	CASTRTGHSNQPQHF
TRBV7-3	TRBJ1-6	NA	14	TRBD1	TGTGCCAGCAGCTCACAGGGGTTGGATTCACCCCTCCACTTT	CASSSQGLDSPLHF
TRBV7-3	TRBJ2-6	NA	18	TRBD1	TGTGCCAGCAGCGCCTCAACAGGGGGCGGGTCTGGGGCCAACGTCCTGACTTTC	CASSASTGGGSGANVLTF
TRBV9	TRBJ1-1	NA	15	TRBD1	TGTGCCAGCAGCGTAGGGCAGGGGGTGAACACTGAAGCTTTCTTT	CASSVGQGVNTEAFF
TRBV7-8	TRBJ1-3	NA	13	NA	TGTGCCAGCAGCTTGACAGGTTGGAACACCATATATTTT	CASSLTGWNTIYF
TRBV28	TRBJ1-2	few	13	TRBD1	TGTGCCAGCAGTTCGGACAGGAACTATGGCTACACCTTC	CASSSDRNYGYTF
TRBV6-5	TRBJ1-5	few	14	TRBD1	TGTGCCAGCAGTTACTCGACAGGGGGTAAGCCCCAGCATTTT	CASSYSTGGKPQHF
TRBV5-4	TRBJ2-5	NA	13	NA	TGTGCCAGCAGCTTTGGCGGGCCAGGGACCCAGTACTTC	CASSFGGPGTQYF
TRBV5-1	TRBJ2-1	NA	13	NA	TGCGCCAGCAGCCGCCCAACGGACAATGAGCAGTTCTTC	CASSRPTDNEQFF
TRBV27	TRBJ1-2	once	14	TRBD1	TGTGCCAGCAGATCTGCCGGGACAGTCTATGGCTACACCTTC	CASRSAGTVYGYTF
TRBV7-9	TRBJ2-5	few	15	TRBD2	TGTGCCAGCAGCTTAGCTAGGGGAGGGGAAGAGACCCAGTACTTC	CASSLARGGEETQYF
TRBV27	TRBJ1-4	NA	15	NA	TGTGCCAGCAGCCGCAGGGCAGAACTTAATGAAAAACTGTTTTTT	CASSRRAELNEKLFF
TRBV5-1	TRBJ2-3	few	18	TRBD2	TGCGCCAGCAGCTCCCTCGGGAGCGGGGGGGCCCGGACAGATACGCAGTATTTT	CASSSLGSGGARTDTQYF
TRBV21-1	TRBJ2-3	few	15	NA	TGTGCCAGCACACCTGGACAGGCTAGCACAGATACGCAGTATTTT	CASTPGQASTDTQYF
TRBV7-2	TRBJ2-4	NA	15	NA	TGTGCCAGCAGCCCACAACGCCCGGGCAAAAACATTCAGTACTTC	CASSPQRPGKNIQYF
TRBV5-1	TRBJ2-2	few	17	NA	TGCGCCAGCAGCTTGTTAGCACTACAGGGCCAGACCGGGGAGCTGTTTTTT	CASSLLALQGQTGELFF
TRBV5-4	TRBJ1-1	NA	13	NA	TGTGCCAGCAGCTTGCCCTGGAGCACTGAAGCTTTCTTT	CASSLPWSTEAFF
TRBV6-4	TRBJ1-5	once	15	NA	TGTGCCAGCAGTGCCAAAGACAGGACGAATCAGCCCCAGCATTTT	CASSAKDRTNQPQHF
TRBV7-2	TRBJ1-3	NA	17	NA	TGTGCCAGCAGCTTAGGGAGCAGATCCTTCTCTGGAAACACCATATATTTT	CASSLGSRSFSGNTIYF
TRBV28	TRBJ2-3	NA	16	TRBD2	TGTGCCAGCAGTACCCCTAGAGCGGGGGGCACAGATACGCAGTATTTT	CASSTPRAGGTDTQYF
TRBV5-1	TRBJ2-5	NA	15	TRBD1	TGCGCCAGCACCCGGGACAGGGGGCGGTCAGAGACCCAGTACTTC	CASTRDRGRSETQYF
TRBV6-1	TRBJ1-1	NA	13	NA	TGTGCCAGCAGTCGACAGAAGAACACTGAAGCTTTCTTT	CASSRQKNTEAFF
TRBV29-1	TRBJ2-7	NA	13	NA	TGCAGCGTTGAAGACAGTGAGAGGTGCGAGCAGTACTTC	CSVEDSERCEQYF
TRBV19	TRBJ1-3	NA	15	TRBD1	TGTGCCAGTAGCGGGACAGGCAAACTAGGAAACACCATATATTTT	CASSGTGKLGNTIYF
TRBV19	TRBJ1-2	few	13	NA	TGTGCCAGTAAAGACACCCAGGACTATGGCTACACCTTC	CASKDTQDYGYTF
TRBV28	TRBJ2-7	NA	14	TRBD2	TGTGCCAGCAGTTCCTCTAGCGGCTCCTACGAGCAGTACTTC	CASSSSSGSYEQYF
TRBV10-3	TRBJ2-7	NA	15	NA	TGTGCCATCAGTGAGTCGATCTCCTCCGGCTACGAGCAGTACTTC	CAISESISSGYEQYF
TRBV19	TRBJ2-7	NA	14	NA	TGTGCCAGCAAAAAGATCCTAAGCTCCTACGAGCAGTACTTC	CASKKILSSYEQYF
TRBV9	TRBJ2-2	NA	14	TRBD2	TGTGCCAGCAGCGTCTCGGGGGGACCCGGGGAGCTGTTTTTT	CASSVSGGPGELFF
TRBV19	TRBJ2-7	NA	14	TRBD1	TGTGCCAGTAGTATCGCACAGGGGTCTTTCGAGCAGTACTTC	CASSIAQGSFEQYF
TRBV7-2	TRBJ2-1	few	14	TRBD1	TGTGCCAGCAGCCGAAGGGACAGCCTCAATGAGCAGTTCTTC	CASSRRDSLNEQFF
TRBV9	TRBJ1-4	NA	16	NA	TGTGCCAGCAGCTCCCGAGCCAGAGGGAATAATGAAAAACTGTTTTTT	CASSSRARGNNEKLFF
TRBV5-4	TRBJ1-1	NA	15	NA	TGTGCCAGCAGCTCATTATTACAGGGTGGCACTGAAGCTTTCTTT	CASSSLLQGGTEAFF